This T cell receptor (beta chain) was identified in a study of OX40 agonist ivuxolimab in advanced cancers. Overall study: Clinicians treated patients with ivuxolimab, an agonistic anti-OX40 (CD134) antibody. Having had anti-PD-1, anti-PD-L1 or anti-CTLA-4 therapy before was allowed, and over 35% had some.

V was pared by 5 bases and J by 4 bases, with 6 bases of the junction left unmatched. The length of the CDR3 is 14 residues. The germline V gene has CDR1 MNHEY and CDR2 SMNVEV (reference sequence). Whole-study findings and limits: Undetermined was the antigen specificity of the expanded peripheral T cells. CD8+ T cells showed, on average, more clonal expansion than CD4+ cells.

As regards this clone: Its antigen is unknown.

Sequencing used immunoSEQ multiplex PCR; TCRdb keeps in-frame clones, though not all of them. Here the sample spans some 55,000 clones, just over 90% being singletons. The receptor comes from an adult with an advanced solid tumor such as melanoma, head and neck, liver or kidney cancer. Material: CD4+ or CD8+ T cells sorted from blood, obtained in a trial of the OX40 agonist ivuxolimab. The chain recombines TRBV27 with TRBJ2-5; TRBD1 aligns across 8 bases. CDR3 coding DNA: TGTGCCAGCAGTACTGACCAGGGGGCAGAGACCCAGTACTTC. Translating it yields CASSTDQGAETQYF.